The 26 T cell receptor beta chains reported below all come from one sample, sequenced in a study of blood T cell repertoires in COVID-19. Only in-frame clones appear in the TCRdb table, and some are missing; sequencing was by immunoSEQ multiplex PCR. The sample lists some 320,000 clones, about nine tenths occurring once. Sequencing input: PBMCs or T cells enriched from blood (not recorded which). All receptors come from a man in his fifties or sixties who had recovered from COVID-19.

V is TRBV5-5 and J is TRBJ1-6; D ambiguous. This CDR3 spans 13 amino acids. With 4 bases removed from V and 9 bases from J, the gap between germline ends came to 11 bases. Per the germline V gene, CDR1 is SGHKS and CDR2 is YYEKEE (reference sequence). CDR3 region: CASSPPGGSPLHF. The CDR3 DNA reads as TGTGCCAGCAGCCCACCCGGCGGTTCACCCCTCCACTTT. The whole variable domain, remainder taken from reference TRBV5-5 and TRBJ1-6, is DAGVTQSPTHLIKTRGQQVTLRCSPISGHKSVSWYQQVLGQGPQFIFQYYEKEERGRGNFPDRFSARQFPNYSSELNVNALLLGDSALYLCASSPPGGSPLHFGNGTRLTVT.

The chain couples TRBV28 to TRBJ1-6; 10 bases agree with TRBD1. Germline CDR1 reads MDHEN; CDR2 reads SYDVKM. V shed 1 base and J 9 bases; nucleotides not matched to a gene: 3. This CDR3 comprises 15 residues. This chain's CDR3 is CASSLYGQGGSPLHF. Here the CDR3 DNA reads TGTGCCAGCAGTTTATATGGACAGGGGGGTTCACCCCTCCACTTT.

The sample holds one count of this clone. This chain links TRBV11-3 with TRBJ2-1; maybe TRBD2 (5 bases). Germline V gives CDR1 SGHNT, CDR2 YENEEA. V was cut by 4 bases and J by 9 bases, with 10 bases left in between. CDR3 size: 12 residues. For the CDR3, the DNA is TGTGCCAGCAGCTCCCGGACTGGTGAGCAGTTCTTC. It yields the protein CASSSRTGEQFF.

This clone was recorded only once. The chain combines TRBV30 with TRBJ2-7; the match to TRBD2 covers 10 bases. Germline V gene data show CDR1 as GTSNPN and CDR2 as SVGIG (reference sequence). V was clipped by 0 bases and J by 2 bases; unmatched bases: 4. The CDR3 totals 15 residues. The CDR3 DNA is TGTGCCTGGAGTGTACGACTAGCGGGTACCTACGAGCAGTACTTC. Its protein product is CAWSVRLAGTYEQYF. The full variable domain, with the rest looked up from reference TRBV30 and TRBJ2-7, is SQTIHQWPATLVQPVGSPLSLECTVEGTSNPNLYWYRQAAGRGLQLLFYSVGIGQISSEVPQNLSASRPQDRQFILSSKKLLLSDSGFYLCAWSVRLAGTYEQYFGPGTRLTVT.

The chain employs TRBV28 and TRBJ1-6, with D possibly TRBD1 on 5 matching bases. Germline V CDR1 and CDR2: MDHEN, SYDVKM. CDR3 size: 14 residues. Deletions cut 6 bases from V and 6 bases from J, with 12 bases between. CDR3 DNA sequence: TGTGCCAGCAGATCCGACAGTGGTAATTCACCCCTCCACTTT. It codes for CASRSDSGNSPLHF.

This clone has only a few counts. This chain connects TRBV19 to TRBJ2-7; 9 nucleotides match TRBD1. The CDR3 is made up of 15 amino acids. Trimming removed 6 bases from V and 4 bases from J; junction bases left unmatched: 10. Germline V gene data show CDR1 as LNHDA and CDR2 as SQIVND (reference sequence). CDR3 in DNA: TGTGCCAGTAGACCAGGAGGGACAGGGCAGTACGAGCAGTACTTC. Translation gives CASRPGGTGQYEQYF.

CDR3 sequence: CASKREGVVYNEQFF. The DNA for the CDR3 is TGTGCCAGCAAGCGGGAGGGCGTGGTCTACAATGAGCAGTTCTTC. The J gene is TRBJ2-1, the V gene TRBV2, with TRBD2 matching 10 bases. The V gene's germline CDR1 is SNHLY and CDR2 FYNNEI. The CDR3 has 15 residues. Trimming removed 7 bases from V and 3 bases from J; junction bases left unmatched: 6.

The rearrangement joins TRBV30 to TRBJ2-2; weak D call: TRBD2 (5 bases). CDR1 GTSNPN and CDR2 SVGIG come from the germline V gene (reference sequence). The CDR3 length is 14 residues. Deletions cut 0 bases from V and 4 bases from J, with 9 bases between. CDR3 DNA sequence: TGTGCCTGGAGTGTGAGGGTCAGCACCGGGGAGCTGTTTTTT. Translated, it gives CAWSVRVSTGELFF.

This clone was seen once. V gene TRBV19 combines with J gene TRBJ1-4; D not certain. This CDR3 contains 17 residues. Trimming removed 6 bases at V and 0 bases at J, with 17 bases between. Germline loops: CDR1 LNHDA, CDR2 SQIVND (reference sequence). DNA for the CDR3: TGTGCCAGTAGACTAATGAGGACGGGGACAACTAATGAAAAACTGTTTTTT. Translation: CASRLMRTGTTNEKLFF. The full variable domain, rest sourced from reference TRBV19 and TRBJ1-4, is DGGITQSPKYLFRKEGQNVTLSCEQNLNHDAMYWYRQDPGQGLRLIYYSQIVNDFQKGDIAEGYSVSREKKESFPLTVTSAQKNPTAFYLCASRLMRTGTTNEKLFFGSGTQLSVL.

The chain has TRBV19 and TRBJ1-6; D perhaps matches TRBD1 (5 bases). Germline values: CDR1 LNHDA, CDR2 SQIVND (reference sequence). Trimming pared 6 bases from V and 8 bases from J, leaving 20 bases between. This CDR3 is built from 16 residues. CDR3: CASSIGGAGIDSPLHF. The CDR3, as DNA: TGTGCCAGTAGCATCGGAGGGGCAGGGATCGATTCACCCCTCCACTTT.

The rearrangement joins TRBV10-3 to TRBJ1-1; TRBD1 might be the D (5 bases). The CDR3 is 12 amino acids. CDR1 is ENHRY and CDR2 is SYGVKD in the germline V gene. Trimming stripped 3 bases from V and 5 bases from J, with 7 bases between. As DNA, the CDR3 is TGTGCCATCAGTGACGGGGGTACTGAAGCTTTCTTT. This encodes CAISDGGTEAFF.

In this sample, this clone turned up once. The chain uses TRBV24-1 and TRBJ2-3; 10 bases agree with TRBD2. CDR1 and CDR2 (germline): KGHDR, SFDVKD. The CDR3 sequence is 17 residues long. V lost 0 bases, J lost 6 bases, and 8 bases stayed unmatched. CDR3 nucleotide sequence: TGTGCCACCAGTGATTTGGGGACTAGCGACTTAAGGGATACGCAGTATTTT. Protein sequence: CATSDLGTSDLRDTQYF.

This chain uses TRBV5-1 with TRBJ2-3; the D gene is possibly TRBD2 (6 bases). CDR3 length: 16 amino acids. The germline CDR1 and CDR2 sequences are SGHRS and YFSETQ. V lost 5 bases, J lost 2 bases, and 18 bases lay in between. The CDR3: CASRRDGSFPTDTQYF. The CDR3, as DNA: TGCGCCAGCAGAAGGGACGGGAGCTTTCCCACAGATACGCAGTATTTT.

The chain combines TRBV4-1 with TRBJ1-1; D gene ambiguous. The V and J ends lost 2 bases and 0 bases respectively, with 13 bases between them. Germline CDR1 and CDR2: MGHRA and YSYEKL. The CDR3 consists of 16 residues. Written as DNA, the CDR3 is TGCGCCAGCAGCCAATTCCTGGCACAATTGAACACTGAAGCTTTCTTT. This encodes CASSQFLAQLNTEAFF.

The chain recombines TRBV5-1 with TRBJ2-1; the match to TRBD2 covers 8 bases. V lost 6 bases and J lost 0; bases outside the gene matches: 5. The CDR3 is made up of 15 amino acids. Looked up from germline, CDR1 is SGHRS and CDR2 is YFSETQ. The CDR3 reads CASTPGGLSYNEQFF. The CDR3 DNA sequence: TGCGCCAGCACCCCGGGGGGGCTCTCCTACAATGAGCAGTTCTTC.

The CDR3 DNA follows: TGTGCCAGCAGGCCTCAAGACAGAATAAATCAGCCCCAGCATTTT. Protein: CASRPQDRINQPQHF. The chain joins TRBV6-5 to TRBJ1-5, with D possibly being TRBD1 (5 bases). Germline CDR1 MNHEY, CDR2 SVGAGI. The CDR3 extends over 15 amino acids. Trimming cost V 6 bases and J 4 bases, with 16 bases left between them.

J is TRBJ2-7 and V is TRBV27, with D perhaps TRBD2 (5 bases). The CDR3 runs to 16 residues. Germline V gene sequence: CDR1 MNHEY, CDR2 SMNVEV (reference sequence). Between the trimmed V and J ends, which lost 4 bases and 2 bases, there was a span of 18 bases. The DNA of the CDR3 is TGTGCCAGCAGTTCCTCCTTAGCGCGAAACCCCTACGAGCAGTACTTC. Protein sequence: CASSSSLARNPYEQYF.

The V gene is TRBV27, the J gene TRBJ2-3, with D uncertain. This CDR3 contains 12 residues. V lost 5 bases, J lost 0 bases, and 3 bases lay in between. Germline loops: CDR1 MNHEY, CDR2 SMNVEV (reference sequence). The CDR3 spells CASSPSTDTQYF. CDR3 in DNA: TGTGCCAGCAGTCCTAGCACAGATACGCAGTATTTT.

The CDR3 here is CASSVQGLAGNSYEQYF. As DNA, the CDR3 is TGTGCCAGTAGTGTCCAGGGACTAGCGGGAAATTCCTACGAGCAGTACTTC. The chain links TRBV19 to TRBJ2-7, with TRBD2 matching over 13 bases. The length of the CDR3 is 17 residues. Per the germline V gene, CDR1 is LNHDA and CDR2 is SQIVND (reference sequence). V lost 5 bases to trimming and J lost 1 base; unmatched junction nucleotides: 8.

The chain uses TRBV6-5 and TRBJ2-7, with D unresolved. Trimming pared 6 bases from V and 4 bases from J, leaving 16 bases between. Per germline, CDR1 MNHEY and CDR2 SVGAGI. This CDR3 contains 14 residues. For the CDR3, the DNA is TGTGCCAGCAGCGCGTCCGTCCCCCCGTACGAGCAGTACTTC. This sequence encodes CASSASVPPYEQYF.

This chain connects TRBV24-1 to TRBJ1-1; 10 bases agree with TRBD1. Germline V gene sequence: CDR1 KGHDR, CDR2 SFDVKD. Germline trimming cut 9 bases from V and 5 bases from J; bases unmatched to any gene: 5. The CDR3 is 13 amino acids. CDR3 coding DNA: TGTGCCACCCAAGACAGGGGGCGAACTGAAGCTTTCTTT. It is translated as CATQDRGRTEAFF.

This rearrangement joins TRBV7-9 to TRBJ2-3; maybe TRBD1 (5 bases). This CDR3 spans 13 amino acids. V was cut by 6 bases and J by 4 bases, with 11 bases left in between. Germline-derived CDR1 and CDR2 are SEHNR and FQNEAQ (reference sequence). CDR3 DNA sequence: TGTGCCAGCAGACAAGGGGTTTCAGATACGCAGTATTTT. Amino acid sequence: CASRQGVSDTQYF.

The chain joins TRBV5-1 to TRBJ2-6; TRBD1 matches at 8 bases. V trimming: 0 bases; J trimming: 3 bases; junction bases outside the gene matches: 8. The germline CDR1 and CDR2 sequences are SGHRS and YFSETQ. CDR3 size: 18 residues. CDR3 in DNA: TGCGCCAGCAGCTTGGATTCGGCAGGGGGCGATGGGGCCAACGTCCTGACTTTC. Its protein product is CASSLDSAGGDGANVLTF.

Note on this clone: One junction end disagrees with the germline gene, perhaps due to a read error. The genes are TRBV6-5 and TRBJ2-2; 10 bases are a match to TRBD2. This CDR3 contains 14 residues. Per the germline V gene, CDR1 is MNHEY and CDR2 is SVGAGI. In nucleotides, the CDR3 is TGTACCAGCGGGAGGGCCTCAAACACCGGGGAGCTGTTTTTT. Translating gives CTSGRASNTGELFF.

Regarding this clone: This specimen includes other DNA sequences encoding the same CDR3. The genes are TRBV28 and TRBJ1-1; TRBD1 aligns across 9 bases. V lost 4 bases and J lost 1; bases outside the gene matches: 7. This CDR3 spans 16 amino acids. CDR1 is MDHEN and CDR2 is SYDVKM in the germline V gene. CDR3 sequence (DNA): TGTGCCAGCAGTTCAACCCCGGGACAGGGGAACACTGAAGCTTTCTTT. It encodes CASSSTPGQGNTEAFF. The variable domain in full, with the rest retrieved from reference TRBV28 and TRBJ1-1, is DVKVTQSSRYLVKRTGEKVFLECVQDMDHENMFWYRQDPGLGLRLIYFSYDVKMKEKGDIPEGYSVSREKKERFSLILESASTNQTSMYLCASSSTPGQGNTEAFFGQGTRLTVV.

The rearrangement uses TRBV6-2 or TRBV6-3 and TRBJ1-5, with D unresolved. Germline V lookup: CDR1 MNHEY, CDR2 SVGEGT. This CDR3 has 15 residues. V was cut by 2 bases and J by 0 bases, with 8 bases left in between. CDR3 sequence (DNA): TGTGCCAGCAGTTACACGGGAGTTAGCAATCAGCCCCAGCATTTT. Its translation: CASSYTGVSNQPQHF.